Below, 27 T cell receptor beta chains from the same sample are listed, as sequenced in a study of blood T cell repertoires in COVID-19 (dated by TCRdb to 2020 to 2021). The library was made by the immunoSEQ multiplex PCR assay. The immuneACCESS repertoire file appears here via TCRdb, limited to in-frame rearrangements. These files lack a portion of the clones; in checked studies, under half of the deficit traces to unresolved V genes, and the cause of the others is not known. For this sample the table gives over 150,000 clones, of which approximately 80% were detected only once. The ten largest make up more than 10% of the sample. Sequencing was performed on peripheral blood. The receptors were gathered from a woman of 80 years or more with COVID-19, enrolled during active disease.

This clone was picked up one time. The rearrangement joins TRBV24-1 to TRBJ1-5, with TRBD1 matching 10 bases. The CDR3 totals 16 residues. Per the germline V gene, CDR1 is KGHDR and CDR2 is SFDVKD. With 3 bases clipped from V and 6 bases from J, the junction kept 7 bases outside the gene matches. This CDR3 is CATSDPGQGSTQPQHF. CDR3 DNA: TGTGCCACCAGTGATCCGGGACAGGGGTCCACTCAGCCCCAGCATTTT.

The chain is built from TRBV10-3 and TRBJ2-7; D perhaps matches TRBD2 (6 bases). The CDR3 spans 12 residues. Germline lookup yields CDR1 ENHRY and CDR2 SYGVKD. Trimming pared 8 bases from V and 2 bases from J, leaving 10 bases between. The CDR3 coding sequence is TGTGCCATCTCCGGGACTCCCTACGAGCAGTACTTC. Translation: CAISGTPYEQYF.

The CDR3 reads CASNPSAGRAYEQYF. In nucleotides, the CDR3 is TGTGCCAGCAATCCCTCGGCAGGGAGGGCCTACGAGCAGTACTTC. The chain couples TRBV28 to TRBJ2-7, with TRBD2 matching over 7 bases. Germline lookup yields CDR1 MDHEN and CDR2 SYDVKM. Trimming took 7 bases from V and 2 from J; bases not matched to a gene: 11. CDR3 length: 15 amino acids.

The rearrangement uses TRBV19 and TRBJ1-6; D not certain. The CDR3 loop spans 14 amino acids. Germline CDR1 and CDR2: LNHDA and SQIVND (reference sequence). V lost 3 bases to trimming and J lost 4 bases, with 7 bases between them. In DNA form, the CDR3 reads TGTGCCAGTAGTATGGCGGGGTATAATTCACCCCTCCACTTT. Its translation is CASSMAGYNSPLHF.

The chain recombines TRBV29-1 with TRBJ1-3, with D unclear. CDR3 length: 11 amino acids. Trimming took 5 bases from V and 0 from J, leaving 2 bases between them. From germline, CDR1 is SQVTM and CDR2 ANQGSEA. The CDR3, as DNA: TGCAGCGTTTACTCTGGAAACACCATATATTTT. Amino acid sequence: CSVYSGNTIYF. Looking up the rest from reference TRBV29-1 and TRBJ1-3 gives the full variable domain: SAVISQKPSRDICQRGTSLTIQCQVDSQVTMMFWYRQQPGQSLTLIATANQGSEATYESGFVIDKFPISRPNLTFSTLTVSNMSPEDSSIYLCSVYSGNTIYFGEGSWLTVV.

V gene TRBV6-5 combines with J gene TRBJ2-5; the D gene is possibly TRBD2 (5 bases). Per the germline V gene, CDR1 is MNHEY and CDR2 is SVGAGI. V dropped 7 bases and J dropped 5 bases, with 17 bases sitting between them. The CDR3 length is 14 residues. CDR3 nucleotides: TGTGCCAGCATGGTACTTGGATCGGGGGAGACCCAGTACTTC. Translating it yields CASMVLGSGETQYF.

This clone occurred a few times. CDR3 in amino acids: CASSRQAGVLFSGNTIYF. CDR3 DNA sequence: TGTGCCAGTAGTCGGCAGGCAGGGGTCCTCTTCTCTGGAAACACCATATATTTT. The chain joins TRBV19 to TRBJ1-3; D perhaps matches TRBD1 (6 bases). CDR3 length: 18 residues. V lost 5 bases, J lost 0 bases, and 20 bases lay in between. In germline, CDR1 is LNHDA, CDR2 SQIVND (reference sequence).

This chain links TRBV27 with TRBJ1-2; possible D gene TRBD1, 6 bases. The V end lost 5 bases, the J end lost 4 bases, and 14 bases lay between the germline ends. This CDR3 contains 14 residues. Germline V gives CDR1 MNHEY, CDR2 SMNVEV (reference sequence). This CDR3 reads CASSRNQDSYGYTF. The CDR3 DNA reads as TGTGCCAGCAGTCGAAACCAGGACAGCTATGGCTACACCTTC.

This clone has just a few counts. The CDR3 region is CASTPQGIDEQYF. CDR3 sequence (DNA): TGTGCCAGCACCCCACAGGGGATCGACGAGCAGTACTTC. This sequence joins TRBV7-8 and TRBJ2-7, with 7 bases lining up with TRBD1. V trimming: 7 bases; J trimming: 5 bases; junction bases outside the gene matches: 8. CDR3 length: 13 residues. Germline loops: CDR1 SGHVS, CDR2 FQNEAQ.

This clone was seen a single time. This rearrangement joins TRBV7-3 to TRBJ2-3, with 10 bases matching TRBD2. Germline values: CDR1 SGHTA, CDR2 FQGTGA. The CDR3 sequence is 15 residues long. The ends lost 3 bases at V and 4 bases at J; junction bases unmatched: 4. CDR3 in amino acids: CASSFSGGAADTQYF. As DNA, the CDR3 is TGTGCCAGCAGCTTCAGCGGGGGGGCCGCAGATACGCAGTATTTT.

CDR3 in DNA: TGTGCCAGTAGTATCACCGGCGGCTATGGCTACACCTTC. Translated, it gives CASSITGGYGYTF. The chain links TRBV19 to TRBJ1-2; D unclear. The CDR3 contains 13 residues. Trimming removed 3 bases from V and 4 bases from J, with 9 bases in between. Germline CDR1 is LNHDA and CDR2 is SQIVND (reference sequence). Filled out from reference TRBV19 and TRBJ1-2, the complete variable domain reads DGGITQSPKYLFRKEGQNVTLSCEQNLNHDAMYWYRQDPGQGLRLIYYSQIVNDFQKGDIAEGYSVSREKKESFPLTVTSAQKNPTAFYLCASSITGGYGYTFGSGTRLTVV.

About this clone: A much larger clone sits a single nucleotide away, making a read error possible. V and J are TRBV25-1 and TRBJ2-1, with 8 bases identical to TRBD1. Germline CDR1 reads MGHDK; CDR2 reads SYGVNS. The CDR3 has 12 amino acids. The ends lost 6 bases at V and 8 bases at J; junction bases unmatched: 3. In nucleotides, the CDR3 is TGTGCCAGCAGCGCAGGGGGCTATGAGCAGTTCTTC. Amino acid sequence: CASSAGGYEQFF. The full variable domain, rest sourced from reference TRBV25-1 and TRBJ2-1, is EADIYQTPRYLVIGTGKKITLECSQTMGHDKMYWYQQDPGMELHLIHYSYGVNSTEKGDLSSESTVSRIRTEHFPLTLESARPSHTSQYLCASSAGGYEQFFGPGTRLTVL.

The chain has TRBV15 and TRBJ1-2; D not certain. Trimming took off 4 bases at V and 3 bases at J, with 21 bases between the two ends. The CDR3 consists of 17 residues. The germline V gene has CDR1 LNHNV and CDR2 YYDKDF (reference sequence). The CDR3 is CATSTFETDGRDYGYTF. The CDR3 DNA sequence: TGTGCCACCAGCACATTTGAGACGGACGGGAGGGACTATGGCTACACCTTC.

The rearrangement joins TRBV3-1 (or the pseudogene TRBV3-2) to TRBJ1-5; unclear D gene. Trimming shortened V by 0 bases and J by 7 bases, and 7 bases separated the two germline ends. Germline values: CDR1 LGHDT, CDR2 YNNKEL (reference sequence). The CDR3 has 13 residues. The CDR3 region has the DNA TGTGCCAGCAGCCAAGAGAGGTCCCAGCCCCAGCATTTT. This gives the protein CASSQERSQPQHF.

About this clone itself: A much larger clonotype is one base distant, so this may be a read error. The chain has TRBV5-1 and TRBJ1-2, with D maybe TRBD1 (5 bases). The CDR3 extends over 13 amino acids. The germline V gene encodes CDR1 SGHRS and CDR2 YFSETQ. With 0 bases removed from V and 2 bases from J, the gap between germline ends came to 5 bases. CDR3: CASSLGQNYGYTF. Written as DNA, the CDR3 is TGCGCCAGCAGCTTGGGACAGAACTATGGCTACACCTTC.

The table lists this clone with a count of one. The chain joins TRBV6-5 to TRBJ1-2, with 7 bases lining up with TRBD1. In germline, CDR1 is MNHEY, CDR2 SVGAGI. Unmatched junction bases numbered 10, after V lost 10 bases and J lost 5 bases. The CDR3 has 13 residues. The CDR3 reads CATGRNRGYGYTF. The CDR3 coding sequence is TGTGCCACCGGGCGTAACAGGGGATATGGCTACACCTTC.

The J gene is TRBJ1-2, the V gene TRBV19; D is unclear. Germline loops: CDR1 LNHDA, CDR2 SQIVND (reference sequence). The CDR3 has 12 residues. V was cut by 5 bases and J by 8 bases, with 12 bases left in between. CDR3 sequence: CASSFGPSGYTF. The CDR3 nucleotides are TGTGCCAGTAGTTTTGGGCCCAGCGGCTACACCTTC.

This clone was detected only a few times. V usage is TRBV6-4 and J usage is TRBJ1-1, with D possibly TRBD1 on 6 matching bases. This CDR3 comprises 14 residues. V lost 2 bases and J lost 1, with 8 bases in between. CDR1 is MRHNA and CDR2 is SNTAGT in the germline V gene. CDR3 sequence: CASSDTDRNTEAFF. As DNA, the CDR3 is TGTGCCAGCAGTGACACGGACAGGAACACTGAAGCTTTCTTT.

The chain uses TRBV5-1 and TRBJ1-6, with D uncertain. The CDR3 covers 15 residues. With 5 bases removed from V and 7 bases from J, the gap between germline ends came to 16 bases. CDR1 and CDR2 (germline): SGHRS, YFSETQ. This CDR3 is CASRLGLNQNSPLHF. CDR3 bases: TGCGCCAGCAGACTTGGACTAAACCAGAATTCACCCCTCCACTTT. The full variable domain, completed using reference TRBV5-1 and TRBJ1-6, is KAGVTQTPRYLIKTRGQQVTLSCSPISGHRSVSWYQQTPGQGLQFLFEYFSETQRNKGNFPGRFSGRQFSNSRSEMNVSTLELGDSALYLCASRLGLNQNSPLHFGNGTRLTVT.

This clone was found a few times. The chain carries TRBV27 and TRBJ1-1; no firm D call. V lost 1 base and J 3 bases, leaving 9 bases between the germline ends. The CDR3 runs 14 residues. Germline lookup yields CDR1 MNHEY and CDR2 SMNVEV (reference sequence). As DNA, the CDR3 is TGTGCCAGCAGTTTATTATTAGCGGACACTGAAGCTTTCTTT. This sequence encodes CASSLLLADTEAFF.

As for this clone: The junction and the germline gene differ at one end; a read error may be behind it. The chain links TRBV2 to TRBJ2-2, with D possibly TRBD2 on 6 matching bases. The CDR3 is 16 residues long. CDR1 is SNHLY, CDR2 FYNNEI, per germline. The CDR3 nucleotides read TGTGCCGGCAGTGAAGTTCCAGCGGGGAACACCGGGGAGCTGTTTTTT. Its translation is CAGSEVPAGNTGELFF.

This clone was recorded once. The genes are TRBV28 and TRBJ1-3; D is undetermined. The CDR3 loop spans 15 amino acids. CDR1 MDHEN and CDR2 SYDVKM come from the germline V gene. Between the trimmed V and J ends, which lost 6 bases and 2 bases, there was a span of 14 bases. The CDR3 nucleotides are TGTGCCAGCAGGGGAGGACGCTCCCCTGGAAACACCATATATTTT. This encodes CASRGGRSPGNTIYF.

The CDR3, as DNA: TGTGCCAGCAACGGACTAGCGGGAGGCTACAATGAGCAGTTCTTC. Amino acid sequence: CASNGLAGGYNEQFF. This chain joins TRBV28 and TRBJ2-1, with 14 positions matching TRBD2. The germline CDR1 and CDR2 sequences are MDHEN and SYDVKM. Trimming took 7 bases from V and 3 from J; bases not matched to a gene: 2. The CDR3 is made up of 15 amino acids.

J is TRBJ2-7 and V is TRBV20-1, with 11 bases aligning to TRBD2. Looked up from germline, CDR1 is DFQATT and CDR2 is SNEGSKA (reference sequence). Unmatched junction bases numbered 5, after V lost 3 bases and J lost 4 bases. The CDR3 spans 14 residues. CDR3 sequence reads: CSASLAGGNYEQYF. The CDR3 DNA sequence: TGCAGTGCTAGTCTAGCGGGGGGCAATTACGAGCAGTACTTC.

Only a few counts were recorded for this clone. The genes are TRBV6-5 and TRBJ1-1; a possible D gene is TRBD1 (5 bases). Germline V lookup: CDR1 MNHEY, CDR2 SVGAGI. Trimming pared 2 bases from V and 2 bases from J, leaving 9 bases between. CDR3 length equals 14 residues. The CDR3 bases are TGTGCCAGCAGTTACATAGGGGCAAACACTGAAGCTTTCTTT. As protein: CASSYIGANTEAFF.

This chain joins TRBV27 and TRBJ2-3; possible D gene TRBD2, 5 bases. Germline CDR1 reads MNHEY; CDR2 reads SMNVEV (reference sequence). This CDR3 spans 15 amino acids. Trimming shortened V by 0 bases and J by 4 bases, and 11 bases separated the two germline ends. The CDR3 is CASSLSMGSPDTQYF. CDR3 DNA sequence: TGTGCCAGCAGTTTATCGATGGGGAGCCCAGATACGCAGTATTTT.

The genes are TRBV30 and TRBJ1-2; D perhaps matches TRBD1 (6 bases). The germline V gene encodes CDR1 GTSNPN and CDR2 SVGIG (reference sequence). Trimming stripped 3 bases from V and 7 bases from J, with 15 bases between. The CDR3 has 13 amino acids. Here the CDR3 reads CAWRVTGKGGYTF. In DNA, the CDR3 is TGTGCCTGGAGGGTTACAGGGAAGGGTGGCTACACCTTC. The entire variable domain, with the rest obtained from reference TRBV30 and TRBJ1-2, is as follows: SQTIHQWPATLVQPVGSPLSLECTVEGTSNPNLYWYRQAAGRGLQLLFYSVGIGQISSEVPQNLSASRPQDRQFILSSKKLLLSDSGFYLCAWRVTGKGGYTFGSGTRLTVV.